The 22 T cell receptor beta chains below were found in one sample sequenced in a study of CXCR3-negative and CXCR3-positive naive CD8 T cells. UMI labels and 5' RACE were used to prepare the TRB cDNA libraries. TCRdb derives one entry per CDR3 protein from the 5' RACE reads, leaving out DNA. The sample holds about 120,000 distinct CDR3 sequences. No antigen has been identified for these receptors. Notes on the study in general: A higher hydrophobicity marked the TRB CDR3s of CXCR3-positive naive cells versus CXCR3-negative naive cells.

Specimen: naive CXCR3+ CD8+ T cells from blood. Indicated subset: CD45RO-CCR7+CD27+CD95- naive CD8+ T cells expressing CXCR3 (TNR3+). The receptors shown here come from a human donor in good health. Some clones in this sample may be carry-over from other donors' samples.

The chain's CDR3 is CASSLIGGNTEAFF. The chain uses TRBV27 and TRBJ1-1; TCRdb gives TRBD1 as the D gene, but with no DNA this cannot be confirmed. Germline V gene lookup returns CDR1 MNHEY and CDR2 SMNVEV (reference sequence). The CDR3 covers 14 residues.

V is TRBV4-1 and J is TRBJ2-1. The CDR3 sequence is 15 residues long. Germline V gene sequence: CDR1 MGHRA, CDR2 YSYEKL. This CDR3 reads CASSQQASSYNEQFF.

This chain connects TRBV19 to TRBJ1-5; absent DNA, TCRdb's TRBD1 call cannot be checked. This CDR3 is built from 15 residues. Germline-derived CDR1 and CDR2 are LNHDA and SQIVND (reference sequence). The CDR3 is CASSWDRGNNQPQHF.

The chain couples TRBV29-1 to TRBJ2-1; TCRdb returns TRBD2, unconfirmable since there is no DNA. The CDR3 totals 16 residues. Germline values: CDR1 SQVTM, CDR2 ANQGSEA. This CDR3 reads CSVVSRTSASYNEQFF.

This chain joins TRBV7-3 and TRBJ2-5; the TCRdb call, TRBD1, lacks DNA for checking. The germline CDR1 and CDR2 sequences are SGHTA and FQGTGA. The CDR3 is made up of 18 amino acids. CDR3 protein: CASSLLTTGTGVGETQYF.

The chain carries TRBV30 and TRBJ1-1; TCRdb's D gene call, TRBD1, goes unchecked for lack of DNA. The CDR3 has 13 residues. Germline V gene sequence: CDR1 GTSNPN, CDR2 SVGIG (reference sequence). The CDR3: CAWSEVSGTEAFF. The whole variable domain, filled in from reference TRBV30 and TRBJ1-1, reads SQTIHQWPATLVQPVGSPLSLECTVEGTSNPNLYWYRQAAGRGLQLLFYSVGIGQISSEVPQNLSASRPQDRQFILSSKKLLLSDSGFYLCAWSEVSGTEAFFGQGTRLTVV.

The gene calls are TRBV12-3 or TRBV12-4 and TRBJ1-2; TCRdb's D gene call, TRBD1, goes unchecked for lack of DNA. The CDR3 sequence is 15 residues long. This CDR3 is CASSLLFPGTGGYTF.

This chain uses TRBV5-1 with TRBJ1-1. CDR1 is SGHRS and CDR2 is YFSETQ in the germline V gene. This CDR3 comprises 12 residues. The CDR3 region is CASRQLNTEAFF.

The V call is TRBV7-3, the J call TRBJ2-7; TCRdb proposes TRBD2, but this gene call is untestable without DNA. This CDR3 is built from 13 residues. In germline, CDR1 is SGHTA, CDR2 FQGTGA. The CDR3: CASSLWRGYEQYF.

The chain uses TRBV16 and TRBJ2-7; TCRdb designates TRBD1, a call that cannot be tested without DNA. The germline gives CDR1 KGHSY, CDR2 FQNENV. There are 13 residues in the CDR3. CDR3 loop: CASSQRGEYEQYF.

This chain joins TRBV20-1 and TRBJ2-2; TCRdb's D call, TRBD2, is unchecked because there is no DNA. This CDR3 region has 15 residues. Looked up from germline, CDR1 is DFQATT and CDR2 is SNEGSKA (reference sequence). The CDR3 reads CSAQSGRGLTGELFF.

This chain joins TRBV7-9 and TRBJ2-3; TCRdb's assignment of TRBD1 cannot be checked, as there is no DNA. The CDR3 has 16 residues. Germline CDR1 is SEHNR and CDR2 is FQNEAQ (reference sequence). The CDR3 sequence: CASSLDPGGGTDTQYF.

The rearrangement links TRBV15 to TRBJ2-2. The germline CDR1 and CDR2 sequences are LNHNV and YYDKDF (reference sequence). This CDR3 region has 13 residues. CDR3 loop: CATSRENTGELFF.

J is TRBJ2-7 and V is TRBV5-1. Germline V gene lookup returns CDR1 SGHRS and CDR2 YFSETQ. The CDR3 totals 14 residues. Here the CDR3 reads CASSLPETAYEQYF.

CDR3 amino acids: CASSQDRPGNEQFF. This chain joins TRBV14 and TRBJ2-1; TCRdb designates TRBD2, a call that cannot be tested without DNA. Germline loops: CDR1 SGHDN, CDR2 FVKESK. The CDR3 extends over 14 amino acids.

The J gene is TRBJ2-2, the V gene TRBV6-4. Germline CDR1 is MRHNA and CDR2 is SNTAGT. CDR3 length: 13 residues. CDR3 region: CASSDSYTGELFF.

V is TRBV5-1 and J is TRBJ2-2; no DNA is available, so the TRBD1 call from TCRdb remains unchecked. This CDR3 is 14 amino acids long. Germline-derived CDR1 and CDR2 are SGHRS and YFSETQ. This CDR3 is CASRPAGRTGELFF. The full variable domain, completed using reference TRBV5-1 and TRBJ2-2, is KAGVTQTPRYLIKTRGQQVTLSCSPISGHRSVSWYQQTPGQGLQFLFEYFSETQRNKGNFPGRFSGRQFSNSRSEMNVSTLELGDSALYLCASRPAGRTGELFFGEGSRLTVL.

The rearrangement uses TRBV9 and TRBJ2-3. The CDR3 totals 14 residues. Germline V gene sequence: CDR1 SGDLS, CDR2 YYNGEE. CDR3 residues: CASSPKTSGDTQYF.

The V gene is TRBV4-2, the J gene TRBJ2-2; TCRdb lists TRBD1, though no DNA is available to test this call. The CDR3 loop spans 15 amino acids. CDR1 and CDR2 (germline): LGHNA, YNFKEQ. This CDR3 reads CASSAGGDNTGELFF.

V usage is TRBV12-5 and J usage is TRBJ1-5; the TCRdb D gene call, TRBD1, has no DNA to confirm it. CDR3 length equals 14 residues. Per germline, CDR1 LGHNT and CDR2 FRNRAP. This CDR3 is CASGLAPPGWPQHF.

CDR3 residues: CASSAGQGSSYEQYF. This sequence joins TRBV5-1 and TRBJ2-7; TCRdb indicates TRBD1, and absent DNA this call remains unverified. Germline-derived CDR1 and CDR2 are SGHRS and YFSETQ. The CDR3 contains 15 residues. The full variable domain, with the rest looked up from reference TRBV5-1 and TRBJ2-7, is KAGVTQTPRYLIKTRGQQVTLSCSPISGHRSVSWYQQTPGQGLQFLFEYFSETQRNKGNFPGRFSGRQFSNSRSEMNVSTLELGDSALYLCASSAGQGSSYEQYFGPGTRLTVT.

The chain recombines TRBV20-1 with TRBJ2-3. This CDR3 region has 14 residues. From germline, CDR1 is DFQATT and CDR2 SNEGSKA (reference sequence). CDR3 sequence reads: CSARMSVRRDTQYF.